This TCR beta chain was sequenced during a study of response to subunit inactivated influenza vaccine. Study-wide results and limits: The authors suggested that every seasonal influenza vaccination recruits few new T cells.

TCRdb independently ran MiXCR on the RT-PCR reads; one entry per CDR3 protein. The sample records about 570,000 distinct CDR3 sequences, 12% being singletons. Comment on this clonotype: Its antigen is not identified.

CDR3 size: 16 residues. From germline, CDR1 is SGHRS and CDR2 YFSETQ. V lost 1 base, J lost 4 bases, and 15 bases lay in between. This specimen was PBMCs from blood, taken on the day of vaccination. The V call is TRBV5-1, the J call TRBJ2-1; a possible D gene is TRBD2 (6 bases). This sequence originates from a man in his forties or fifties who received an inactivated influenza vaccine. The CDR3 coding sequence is TGCGCCAGCAGCTTGAGGTTCGGGGGTACTTACAATGAGCAGTTCTTC. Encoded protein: CASSLRFGGTYNEQFF.